In its sample, the clone carrying this T cell receptor (beta chain) is medium-sized. This CDR3 is built from 13 residues. Trimming took 1 base from V and 5 from J, leaving 7 bases between them. The germline gives CDR1 SGHTA, CDR2 FQGTGA. The time point: sample taken at primary tumor resection. TCRdb re-called the 5' RACE reads through MiXCR, storing one row per CDR3 protein. The profile covers 60,000 to 75,000 distinct CDR3 sequences, with under 7.5% appearing a single time and about 15% taken by the ten largest. The source of the sample is a study of spatial heterogeneity in lung cancer. This TCR came from a female donor with early-stage non-small cell lung cancer. The chain couples TRBV7-3 to TRBJ2-3; D gene uncertain. The source material was PBMCs, sampled at surgery. CDR3 in amino acids: CASSLREGDTQYF. In DNA form, the CDR3 reads TGTGCCAGCAGCTTAAGGGAAGGAGATACGCAGTATTTT.